This record looks at one T cell receptor (beta chain) sequence and its context. The antigen remains undetermined. This entry belongs to a study of cytomegalovirus exposure and HLA in healthy donors. General study results and limits: Researchers counted around 180 TCR beta chains as cytomegalovirus-associated.

The CDR3 totals 13 residues. The ends were cut back, 6 bases at V and 4 bases at J, with 12 bases in the middle. Germline assignment: CDR1 LGHNA and CDR2 YSLEER. TCRdb's table, derived via immunoSEQ multiplex PCR, lists solely in-frame clones and lacks some. Here the sample spans about 130,000 clones, roughly 87% being singletons. This chain uses TRBV4-3 with TRBJ1-1; the D gene is possibly TRBD1 (5 bases). This TCR derives from a woman under 30 in good health and CMV-seropositive. Sequencing input: PBMCs. The CDR3 loop reads CASRGEGSTEAFF. The CDR3, as DNA: TGCGCCAGCAGGGGGGAGGGGAGCACTGAAGCTTTCTTT.